A selection of T cell receptor beta chains follows, all from one sample in a study of blood T cell repertoires in COVID-19. Here immunoSEQ multiplex PCR was the method, and the copy in TCRdb shows in-frame clones only, minus some. The table includes just over 85,000 clones, roughly nine tenths detected once. Sequencing was done on a sample of peripheral blood. These receptors all stem from a man in his forties or fifties with acute or convalescent COVID-19. Both conserved end residues are trimmed from each CDR3.

j_call: TRBJ1-1; v_call: TRBV12-3/TRBV12-4; cdr3_aa: ASSFAGGEEAF
j_call: TRBJ2-1; v_call: TRBV3-1/TRBV3-2; cdr3_aa: ASSQVEGEQF
j_call: TRBJ1-1; v_call: TRBV3-1/TRBV3-2; cdr3_aa: ASSQRSGRRDTEAF
j_call: TRBJ2-1; v_call: TRBV6-1; cdr3_aa: ASSETTGNEQF
j_call: TRBJ2-7; v_call: TRBV18; cdr3_aa: ASSPPARDEQY
j_call: TRBJ1-3; v_call: TRBV27; cdr3_aa: ASSTRGNSGNTIY
j_call: TRBJ1-3; v_call: TRBV10-2; cdr3_aa: ASKGTGNSGNTIY
j_call: TRBJ2-2; v_call: TRBV5-1; cdr3_aa: ASSYPLRGRDTGELF
j_call: TRBJ2-1; v_call: TRBV5-1; cdr3_aa: ASTSGGTSSYNEQF
j_call: TRBJ1-2; v_call: TRBV7-9; cdr3_aa: ASSSDRGNYGYT
j_call: TRBJ1-4; v_call: TRBV2; cdr3_aa: ASIPRADAGKLF
j_call: TRBJ1-5; v_call: TRBV24-1; cdr3_aa: ATSDRDSSNQPQH
j_call: TRBJ1-2; v_call: TRBV3-1/TRBV3-2; cdr3_aa: ASSQGGFFHGYT
j_call: TRBJ1-2; v_call: TRBV12-3/TRBV12-4; cdr3_aa: ASLLGATYGYT
j_call: TRBJ1-2; v_call: TRBV30; cdr3_aa: AGDSNYGYT
j_call: TRBJ2-5; v_call: TRBV5-1; cdr3_aa: ASRPAAQETQY
j_call: TRBJ1-1; v_call: TRBV29-1; cdr3_aa: SVEPGNVWGTNTEAF